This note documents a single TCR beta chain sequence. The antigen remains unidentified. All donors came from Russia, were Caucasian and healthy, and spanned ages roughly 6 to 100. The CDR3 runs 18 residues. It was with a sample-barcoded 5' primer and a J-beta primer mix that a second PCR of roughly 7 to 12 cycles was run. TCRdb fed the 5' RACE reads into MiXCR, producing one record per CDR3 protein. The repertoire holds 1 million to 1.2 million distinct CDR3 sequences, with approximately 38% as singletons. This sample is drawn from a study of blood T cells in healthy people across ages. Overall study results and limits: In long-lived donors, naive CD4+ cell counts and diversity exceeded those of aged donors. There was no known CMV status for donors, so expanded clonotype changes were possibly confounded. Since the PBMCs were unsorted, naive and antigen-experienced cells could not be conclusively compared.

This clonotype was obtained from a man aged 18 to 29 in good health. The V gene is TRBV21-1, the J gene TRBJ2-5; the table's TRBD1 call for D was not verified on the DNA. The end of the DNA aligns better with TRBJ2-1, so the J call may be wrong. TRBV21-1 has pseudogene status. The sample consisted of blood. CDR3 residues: CASSKEDGGRLYQETQFF. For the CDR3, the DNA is TGTGCCAGCAGCAAAGAGGATGGGGGACGGTTGTACCAAGAGACCCAGTTCTTC.